The clone carrying this TCR beta chain was counted a single time. This sample is drawn from a study of blood T cell repertoires in COVID-19. Method: immunoSEQ multiplex PCR; TCRdb's copy keeps in-frame clones and lacks some. The repertoire includes roughly 220,000 clones, roughly 88% of them detected once, and approximately 14% sits in the top ten. The germline V gene encodes CDR1 KGHSH and CDR2 LQKENI. Trimming stripped 3 bases from V and 5 bases from J, with 10 bases between. CDR3 length equals 13 residues. The participants were between about 18 and 90 years old and came from 20 to 30 US areas. Participant-reported clinical history was the basis for cohort assignment.

The V call is TRBV18, the J call TRBJ2-5; no definite D call. Sequenced: PBMCs or T cells enriched from blood (not recorded which). This TCR came from a woman in her 50s with acute COVID-19. The CDR3 sequence: CASSPEFSETQYF. The CDR3 region has the DNA TGTGCCAGCTCACCGGAGTTTAGTGAGACCCAGTACTTC.